The next 30 T cell receptor beta chains were all read from a single sample in a study of sequential checkpoint blockade in melanoma. Libraries were prepared by immunoSEQ multiplex PCR; TCRdb keeps only in-frame clonotypes and omits some of them. The profile shows about 18,000 clones, 55% to 75% of them singletons. Documented treatment: randomized to nivolumab then ipilimumab (arm A) or the reverse (arm B). The material was CD8+ T cells sorted from blood (inferred from file names), obtained from a patient given nivolumab and ipilimumab in sequence. These receptors all come from a human donor with melanoma.

This clone was recorded a few times. A read error likely explains this, since a far larger clone differs by one base. The rearrangement joins TRBV18 to TRBJ2-7; D is possibly TRBD1 or TRBD2 (6 bases each). Germline V gives CDR1 KGHSH, CDR2 LQKENI. CDR3 length: 13 residues. The CDR3 here is CSSSPPGDFEQYF. The CDR3 DNA reads as TGTTCCAGCTCACCACCAGGGGACTTCGAGCAGTACTTC.

The rearrangement uses TRBV10-3 and TRBJ2-1; weak D call: TRBD2 (5 bases). The CDR3 totals 12 residues. The germline gives CDR1 ENHRY, CDR2 SYGVKD. Trimming pared 3 bases from V and 6 bases from J, leaving 6 bases between. The CDR3, as DNA: TGTGCCATCAGTGAAGGGAGCAATGAGCAGTTCTTC. Its protein is CAISEGSNEQFF.

The CDR3 DNA reads as TGTGCCAGCACTACATCAGGGGGCGGTGACTATGGCTACACCTTC. Translation: CASTTSGGGDYGYTF. V gene TRBV27 combines with J gene TRBJ1-2; the match to TRBD1 covers 8 bases. The CDR3 is made up of 15 amino acids. V lost 7 bases to trimming and J lost 3 bases; unmatched junction nucleotides: 10. Germline-derived CDR1 and CDR2 are MNHEY and SMNVEV (reference sequence).

The chain uses TRBV28 and TRBJ1-3; D ambiguous. Germline-derived CDR1 and CDR2 are MDHEN and SYDVKM. CDR3 size: 14 residues. V lost 3 bases and J lost 1, with 7 bases in between. As DNA, the CDR3 is TGTGCCAGCAGTTTCCCCGGTTCTGGAAACACCATATATTTT. Translation gives CASSFPGSGNTIYF.

The rearrangement uses TRBV27 and TRBJ1-5; TRBD1 aligns across 9 bases. Germline V gives CDR1 MNHEY, CDR2 SMNVEV (reference sequence). With 0 bases clipped from V and 6 bases from J, the junction kept 15 bases outside the gene matches. CDR3 size: 19 residues. CDR3 bases: TGTGCCAGCAGTTTATCGATGCGGACAGGGGTCGGTCCTGTTCAGCCCCAGCATTTT. Translation: CASSLSMRTGVGPVQPQHF.

The chain uses TRBV28 and TRBJ1-2, with a weak D call TRBD1 (6 bases). Between the trimmed V and J ends, which lost 2 bases and 8 bases, there was a span of 18 bases. Looked up from germline, CDR1 is MDHEN and CDR2 is SYDVKM. The CDR3 length is 15 residues. The CDR3 here is CASSLSPWGGSGYTF. CDR3 in DNA: TGTGCCAGCAGTTTAAGTCCCTGGGGGGGCTCGGGCTACACCTTC.

This clone was detected a few times. The J gene is TRBJ1-2, the V gene TRBV9, with D unresolved. Trimming removed 4 bases at V and 4 bases at J, with 17 bases between. Germline CDR1 is SGDLS and CDR2 is YYNGEE. This CDR3 is built from 15 residues. The DNA for the CDR3 is TGTGCCAGCAGCCATCCTAGCGTCGTATCCTATGGCTACACCTTC. This codes for CASSHPSVVSYGYTF. The full variable domain, its missing parts supplied by reference TRBV9 and TRBJ1-2, is DSGVTQTPKHLITATGQRVTLRCSPRSGDLSVYWYQQSLDQGLQFLIQYYNGEERAKGNILERFSAQQFPDLHSELNLSSLELGDSALYFCASSHPSVVSYGYTFGSGTRLTVV.

The chain is built from TRBV27 and TRBJ2-7, with 7 nucleotides matching TRBD2. This CDR3 has 14 amino acids. After removal of 2 bases from V and 2 bases from J, the junction contained 3 bases not matched to a gene. Germline V lookup: CDR1 MNHEY, CDR2 SMNVEV (reference sequence). The CDR3 spells CASSLAGVTYEQYF. CDR3 in DNA: TGTGCCAGCAGTTTAGCGGGAGTGACCTACGAGCAGTACTTC.

The J gene is TRBJ2-5, the V gene TRBV5-4; 7 positions agree with TRBD2. The CDR3 consists of 13 residues. In germline, CDR1 is SGHNT, CDR2 YYREEE (reference sequence). J was trimmed by 7 bases and V by 4 bases; bases with no gene match: 7. CDR3 in DNA: TGTGCCAGCAGCACTCCCGGGGGGTGGACCCAGTACTTC. Its translation: CASSTPGGWTQYF.

V and J are TRBV4-1 and TRBJ1-5; 9 nucleotides match TRBD1. V lost 1 base to trimming and J lost 6 bases; unmatched junction nucleotides: 4. CDR3 size: 15 residues. Germline V CDR1 and CDR2: MGHRA, YSYEKL. In nucleotides, the CDR3 is TGCGCCAGCAGCCAAGGGGACAGGGCTGGTCAGCCCCAGCATTTT. Translated: CASSQGDRAGQPQHF.

This chain connects TRBV2 to TRBJ2-7; 7 nucleotides match TRBD2. After removal of 8 bases from V and 6 bases from J, the junction contained 7 bases not matched to a gene. CDR1 and CDR2 from the germline V gene are SNHLY and FYNNEI. This CDR3 region has 12 residues. The CDR3 loop is CASGGGYGEQYF. DNA of the CDR3: TGTGCCAGCGGGGGGGGGTATGGCGAGCAGTACTTC.

The chain is built from TRBV5-6 and TRBJ2-7, with a weak D call TRBD2 (5 bases). Deletions cut 2 bases from V and 2 bases from J, with 11 bases between. Germline V gene data show CDR1 as SGHDT and CDR2 as YYEEEE. This CDR3 has 14 residues. Here the CDR3 DNA reads TGTGCCAGCAGCTTCTACGGGATACCCTACGAGCAGTACTTC. It yields the protein CASSFYGIPYEQYF.

The rearrangement links TRBV6-1 to TRBJ2-3; D remains ambiguous. The germline CDR1 and CDR2 sequences are MNHNS and SASEGT. The V end lost 2 bases, the J end lost 0 bases, and 9 bases lay between the germline ends. This CDR3 is built from 15 residues. The CDR3 reads CASSEPAVSTDTQYF. DNA of the CDR3: TGTGCCAGCAGTGAACCCGCGGTCAGCACAGATACGCAGTATTTT.

The chain has TRBV9 and TRBJ1-1; D unclear. V was cut by 0 bases and J by 1 base, with 7 bases left in between. CDR1 and CDR2 (germline): SGDLS, YYNGEE. The CDR3 totals 14 residues. CDR3 sequence: CASSVEEGNTEAFF. CDR3 DNA sequence: TGTGCCAGCAGCGTAGAGGAGGGGAACACTGAAGCTTTCTTT.

The count of this clone is one. The J gene is TRBJ1-1, the V gene TRBV11-2; 8 bases are a match to TRBD1. This CDR3 comprises 14 residues. CDR1 and CDR2 (germline): SGHAT, FQNNGV. J lost 4 bases, V lost 5 bases, and 6 bases had no gene match. The CDR3 sequence: CASSAPDRVTEAFF. The CDR3 coding sequence is TGTGCCAGCAGCGCGCCGGACAGGGTCACTGAAGCTTTCTTT.

The genes are TRBV7-9 and TRBJ2-7; no clear D. Between the trimmed V and J ends, which lost 4 bases and 4 bases, there was a span of 14 bases. The CDR3 has 14 residues. Germline V gene lookup returns CDR1 SEHNR and CDR2 FQNEAQ (reference sequence). CDR3 nucleotide sequence: TGTGCCAGCAGCTCACCCGGGTCGTCTTACGAGCAGTACTTC. This encodes CASSSPGSSYEQYF.

This chain links TRBV4-1 with TRBJ2-1; the match to TRBD2 covers 10 bases. Germline loops: CDR1 MGHRA, CDR2 YSYEKL. This CDR3 comprises 16 residues. The J segment lost 1 base and the V segment lost 4 bases, leaving 4 bases of the junction unmatched. In DNA, the CDR3 is TGCGCCAGCAGCCTGCCTAGCGGGAGTTCCTACAATGAGCAGTTCTTC. It codes for CASSLPSGSSYNEQFF.

The chain recombines TRBV18 with TRBJ1-3, with 7 positions matching TRBD1. The CDR3 loop spans 18 amino acids. V dropped 4 bases and J dropped 4; count of bases not matched to a gene: 16. Germline lookup yields CDR1 KGHSH and CDR2 LQKENI. Here the CDR3 DNA reads TGTGCCAGCTCACTCCAGGCCCCAGACAGGGTCTTCGGAAACACCATATATTTT. Translated: CASSLQAPDRVFGNTIYF.

The V call is TRBV6-1, the J call TRBJ1-1; D is unclear. The CDR3 is 14 amino acids. Germline V gene sequence: CDR1 MNHNS, CDR2 SASEGT. Trimming left V 0 bases short and J 1 base short, with 6 bases between. This chain's CDR3 is CASSEAWRNTEAFF. The CDR3 DNA reads as TGTGCCAGCAGTGAAGCGTGGAGGAACACTGAAGCTTTCTTT.

By share, this clone ranks as large (0.1 to 1%). The gene calls are TRBV10-2 and TRBJ1-2; D not resolved. V dropped 0 bases and J dropped 1 base, with 6 bases sitting between them. The length of the CDR3 is 14 residues. From germline, CDR1 is WSHSY and CDR2 SAAADI. CDR3 loop: CASSESWSNYGYTF. The CDR3 coding sequence is TGCGCCAGCAGTGAGTCTTGGAGTAACTATGGCTACACCTTC.

The rearrangement links TRBV28 to TRBJ2-7, with 13 bases aligning to TRBD2. The V gene's germline CDR1 is MDHEN and CDR2 SYDVKM. Unmatched junction bases numbered 7, after V lost 5 bases and J lost 6 bases. CDR3 length: 15 amino acids. In DNA, the CDR3 is TGTGCCAGCAGTCCAGGACTAGCGGGAGTCTCCGAGCAGTACTTC. Its translation: CASSPGLAGVSEQYF.

The chain joins TRBV5-6 to TRBJ2-7; TRBD2 is a possible D gene (6 bases). CDR1 is SGHDT and CDR2 is YYEEEE in the germline V gene. Trimming removed 4 bases at V and 3 bases at J, with 26 bases between. CDR3 length: 18 residues. The CDR3 DNA is TGTGCCAGCAGCCCGTGGGCGGGGTCATATACTATTTACTACGAGCAGTACTTC. Translation gives CASSPWAGSYTIYYEQYF. Combining the CDR3 with reference TRBV5-6 and TRBJ2-7 gives the whole variable domain DAGVTQSPTHLIKTRGQQVTLRCSPKSGHDTVSWYQQALGQGPQFIFQYYEEEERQRGNFPDRFSGHQFPNYSSELNVNALLLGDSALYLCASSPWAGSYTIYYEQYFGPGTRLTVT.

The V call is TRBV7-9, the J call TRBJ2-1; D possibly corresponds to TRBD1 (5 bases). Trimming removed 6 bases at V and 9 bases at J, with 12 bases between. The germline CDR1 and CDR2 sequences are SEHNR and FQNEAQ (reference sequence). The CDR3 has 12 residues. The CDR3 nucleotides read TGTGCCAGCAGTTCTCTTCAGGGTGAGCAGTTCTTC. Its translation is CASSSLQGEQFF.

The chain employs TRBV5-1 and TRBJ1-1; D gene uncertain. V was cut by 3 bases and J by 2 bases, with 11 bases left in between. The CDR3 covers 14 residues. CDR1 SGHRS and CDR2 YFSETQ come from the germline V gene. CDR3: CASSSPEANTEAFF. The CDR3 nucleotides read TGCGCCAGCAGCTCCCCCGAGGCTAACACTGAAGCTTTCTTT.

This rearrangement joins TRBV6-5 to TRBJ2-7; perhaps TRBD2 as D (5 bases). Germline V gene lookup returns CDR1 MNHEY and CDR2 SVGAGI. The CDR3 totals 14 residues. With 2 bases removed from V and 1 base from J, the gap between germline ends came to 9 bases. The CDR3 loop is CASSYRTRSYEQYF. The CDR3 DNA reads TGTGCCAGCAGTTACCGAACTAGGTCCTACGAGCAGTACTTC.

The CDR3 coding sequence is TGTGCCAGCTCCGCGGCTCCTAGCGAAAATTCCTACGAGCAGTACTTC. Translating it yields CASSAAPSENSYEQYF. V is TRBV2 and J is TRBJ2-7, with a possible D match to TRBD2 (6 bases). The V end lost 8 bases, the J end lost 1 base, and 21 bases lay between the germline ends. Germline lookup yields CDR1 SNHLY and CDR2 FYNNEI. The CDR3 totals 16 residues.

The gene calls are TRBV4-1 and TRBJ1-1, with 9 positions matching TRBD1. Losses at the gene ends were 7 bases for V and 5 bases for J; bases not matched to a gene: 8. This CDR3 is 14 amino acids long. Per germline, CDR1 MGHRA and CDR2 YSYEKL. The CDR3 region is CASTLQGALTEAFF. The CDR3 DNA follows: TGCGCCAGCACCTTACAGGGGGCGTTAACTGAAGCTTTCTTT.

The V gene is TRBV28, the J gene TRBJ1-3; D possibly corresponds to TRBD1 (5 bases). This CDR3 is built from 14 residues. The germline V and J ends were trimmed by 7 bases and 0 bases, with 10 bases remaining between them. Germline values: CDR1 MDHEN, CDR2 SYDVKM. Written as DNA, the CDR3 is TGTGCCAGCAAGGACATATACTCTGGAAACACCATATATTTT. Translated, it gives CASKDIYSGNTIYF.

This sequence joins TRBV28 and TRBJ1-2, with 9 bases matching TRBD1. Trimming took 5 bases from V and 4 from J; bases not matched to a gene: 5. The CDR3 is 14 amino acids. The V gene's germline CDR1 is MDHEN and CDR2 SYDVKM. CDR3 nucleotide sequence: TGTGCCAGCAGTATCCGACAGGGGGTCTATGGCTACACCTTC. Protein product: CASSIRQGVYGYTF.

The chain employs TRBV19 and TRBJ1-1; D remains unclear. CDR3 length equals 13 residues. Germline V gene lookup returns CDR1 LNHDA and CDR2 SQIVND (reference sequence). V was pared by 1 base and J by 1 base, with 4 bases between. The CDR3 spells CASSIARNTEAFF. CDR3 nucleotides: TGTGCCAGTAGTATAGCCAGGAACACTGAAGCTTTCTTT.